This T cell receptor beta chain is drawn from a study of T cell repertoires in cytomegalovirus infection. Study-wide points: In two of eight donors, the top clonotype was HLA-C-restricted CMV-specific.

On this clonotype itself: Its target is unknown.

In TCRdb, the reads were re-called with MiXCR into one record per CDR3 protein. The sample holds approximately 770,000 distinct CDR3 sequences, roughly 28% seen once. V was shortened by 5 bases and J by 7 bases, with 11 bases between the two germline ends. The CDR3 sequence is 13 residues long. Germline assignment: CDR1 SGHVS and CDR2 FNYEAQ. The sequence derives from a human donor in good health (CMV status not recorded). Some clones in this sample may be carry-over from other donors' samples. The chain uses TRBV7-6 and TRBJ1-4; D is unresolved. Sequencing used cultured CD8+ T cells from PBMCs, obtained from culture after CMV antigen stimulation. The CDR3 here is CASSPDRREKLFF. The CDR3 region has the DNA TGTGCCAGCAGCCCCGACCGTCGTGAAAAACTGTTTTTT.